The 29 T cell receptor beta chains below were found in one sample sequenced in a study of blood T cells in healthy people across ages. With a J-beta primer mix and a sample-barcoded 5' primer, a second PCR ran roughly 6 to 11 cycles. TCRdb reprocessed the 5' RACE reads via MiXCR and lists one record per CDR3 protein. The top ten hold roughly 10% of the sample, which has 750,000 to 1,000,000 distinct CDR3 sequences, 29% seen once. The sample was also linked to a second study, of T cells of mothers and their children.

Specimen: blood. The receptor source for this set is a woman in her thirties or forties in good health.

The chain couples TRBV6-5 to TRBJ2-7, with D perhaps TRBD1 (6 bases). Germline lookup yields CDR1 MNHEY and CDR2 SVGAGI. CDR3 size: 14 residues. The V and J ends lost 6 bases and 2 bases respectively, with 14 bases between them. The DNA of the CDR3 is TGTGCCAGCAGGGCGTGGCAGGGGACCTACGAGCAGTACTTC. Translated, it gives CASRAWQGTYEQYF.

This sequence joins TRBV10-3 and TRBJ2-7; 7 bases map to TRBD1. This CDR3 contains 13 residues. The germline gives CDR1 ENHRY, CDR2 SYGVKD. The junction had 12 bases not matched to a gene; V was cut back by 11 bases and J by 5 bases. The CDR3 region is CAHRRDSRDEQYF. The CDR3 DNA reads as TGTGCCCACCGCCGGGACAGTCGTGACGAGCAGTACTTC.

This clonotype was counted many times. The genes are TRBV7-8 and TRBJ1-1; TRBD1 might be the D (5 bases). CDR3 length: 17 amino acids. Germline CDR1 reads SGHVS; CDR2 reads FQNEAQ. The ends were cut back, 5 bases at V and 0 bases at J, with 19 bases in the middle. The DNA for the CDR3 is TGTGCCAGCAGCCAAACCACGGGACTGCGCATGAACACTGAAGCTTTCTTT. It specifies CASSQTTGLRMNTEAFF.

This clonotype was seen ten or more times. J is TRBJ2-5 and V is TRBV7-9; possible D gene TRBD2, 6 bases. The CDR3 is made up of 14 amino acids. Germline loops: CDR1 SEHNR, CDR2 FQNEAQ (reference sequence). V gave up 1 base and J gave up 4 bases, with 10 bases separating them. The CDR3 spells CASSLELALETQYF. In DNA, the CDR3 is TGTGCCAGCAGCTTAGAACTAGCTTTAGAGACCCAGTACTTC. The whole variable domain, remainder taken from reference TRBV7-9 and TRBJ2-5, is DTGVSQNPRHKITKRGQNVTFRCDPISEHNRLYWYRQTLGQGPEFLTYFQNEAQLEKSRLLSDRFSAERPKGSFSTLEIQRTEQGDSAMYLCASSLELALETQYFGPGTRLLVL.

This rearrangement joins TRBV15 to TRBJ1-1; maybe TRBD1 (6 bases). This CDR3 comprises 14 residues. V lost 5 bases and J lost 5, with 15 bases in between. Germline CDR1 LNHNV, CDR2 YYDKDF (reference sequence). The CDR3, as DNA: TGTGCCACCAGCCAGCCCGAGGGGGGGACTGAAGCTTTCTTT. Its translation is CATSQPEGGTEAFF.

The chain links TRBV18 to TRBJ1-4, with D tentatively TRBD1 (5 bases). CDR3 size: 15 residues. Trimming left V 0 bases short and J 8 bases short, with 13 bases between. CDR1 is KGHSH, CDR2 LQKENI, per germline. DNA for the CDR3: TGTGCCAGCTCACCACCTACCCCACAGGAGGAAAAACTGTTTTTT. Residues: CASSPPTPQEEKLFF.

This clonotype was counted only a few times. One junction end disagrees with the germline gene, perhaps due to a read error. This chain connects TRBV6-5 to TRBJ1-2; 7 nucleotides align to TRBD1. Germline CDR1 MNHEY, CDR2 SVGAGI. This CDR3 comprises 15 residues. The CDR3 protein is CASSYRQGEAYGYTF. CDR3 coding DNA: TGCGCCAGCAGTTACCGTCAGGGGGAGGCCTATGGCTACACCTTC.

V is TRBV6-2 or TRBV6-3 and J is TRBJ2-3; 7 nucleotides line up with TRBD2. CDR1 MNHEY and CDR2 SVGEGT come from the germline V gene. This CDR3 contains 18 residues. Trimming cost V 0 bases and J 0 bases; bases outside gene matches: 9. The CDR3 region is CASSYSYETSISTDTQYF. The CDR3 nucleotides read TGTGCCAGCAGTTACTCGTATGAGACTAGCATTAGCACAGATACGCAGTATTTT.

This rearrangement joins TRBV7-8 to TRBJ2-1; the D gene is possibly TRBD2 (6 bases). The CDR3 has 12 residues. The germline V gene encodes CDR1 SGHVS and CDR2 FQNEAQ. V was pared by 5 bases and J by 8 bases, with 10 bases between. CDR3: CASSRLVDEQFF. Here the CDR3 DNA reads TGTGCCAGCAGCAGACTAGTAGATGAGCAGTTCTTC.

This chain joins TRBV27 and TRBJ2-2; 8 bases map to TRBD1. The CDR3 extends over 18 amino acids. Per the germline V gene, CDR1 is MNHEY and CDR2 is SMNVEV (reference sequence). V was pared by 0 bases and J by 0 bases, with 6 bases of the junction left unmatched. CDR3 in DNA: TGTGCCAGCAGTTTATCGCACAGGGGGACGACGAACACCGGGGAGCTGTTTTTT. Its translation: CASSLSHRGTTNTGELFF.

The gene calls are TRBV27 and TRBJ1-5; D is unresolved. The CDR3 contains 13 residues. The germline CDR1 and CDR2 sequences are MNHEY and SMNVEV (reference sequence). Deletions cut 7 bases from V and 1 base from J, with 8 bases between. The CDR3, as DNA: TGTGCCAGCATGGCCTCCAGCAATCAGCCCCAGCATTTT. Translation: CASMASSNQPQHF.

This clonotype was observed a few times. The chain combines TRBV12-3 or TRBV12-4 with TRBJ1-1; D ambiguous. CDR3 size: 14 residues. V lost 3 bases, J lost 4 bases, and 12 bases lay in between. The DNA for the CDR3 is TGTGCCAGCAGTTTCGCCCTTGGGAGCACTGAAGCTTTCTTT. Translated, it gives CASSFALGSTEAFF.

This clonotype has only a few counts. The CDR3 sequence: CASSLTGTGAREQYF. The CDR3, as DNA: TGCGCCAGCAGCTTAACCGGGACAGGGGCACGGGAGCAGTACTTC. The chain employs TRBV5-1 and TRBJ2-5; 10 bases are a match to TRBD1. This CDR3 region has 15 residues. The junction had 12 bases not matched to a gene; V was cut back by 2 bases and J by 11 bases. In germline, CDR1 is SGHRS, CDR2 YFSETQ.

For this clonotype: A read error may account for a junction end that differs from germline. This chain uses TRBV6-5 with TRBJ1-4, with 8 bases matching TRBD1. The germline V gene encodes CDR1 MNHEY and CDR2 SVGAGI. This CDR3 is built from 13 residues. The CDR3 bases are TGTGCCAGCAGCCGGACAGGGAATGAAAAACGGTTTTTT. This encodes CASSRTGNEKRFF.

This clonotype occurred many times. This rearrangement joins TRBV7-2 to TRBJ1-4; 8 positions agree with TRBD1. The V and J ends lost 6 bases and 6 bases, in that order; junction bases with no gene match: 9. Germline lookup yields CDR1 SGHTA and CDR2 FQGNSA. The CDR3 has 15 residues. CDR3 region: CASSSQGAVDEKLFF. In DNA, the CDR3 is TGTGCCAGCAGTTCGCAGGGGGCAGTGGATGAAAAACTGTTTTTT.

V is TRBV14 and J is TRBJ2-3; D possibly corresponds to TRBD2 (5 bases). This CDR3 comprises 15 residues. Germline lookup yields CDR1 SGHDN and CDR2 FVKESK. V was shortened by 4 bases and J by 14 bases, with 25 bases between the two germline ends. CDR3 amino acids: CASSPERRVKTSLYF. Written as DNA, the CDR3 is TGTGCCAGCAGCCCCGAAAGGCGGGTCAAGACCTCTCTGTATTTT.

On this clonotype itself: It may be a read error: a sequence one base away is much more abundant. The chain employs TRBV27 and TRBJ2-1; D gene uncertain. The DNA end favors TRBJ2-7, so the J call may be wrong. CDR3 length: 15 amino acids. The germline V gene encodes CDR1 MNHEY and CDR2 SMNVEV (reference sequence). CDR3 loop: CASSLSGLSYNEQYF. DNA of the CDR3: TGTGCCAGCAGTTTATCAGGGCTGTCCTACAATGAGCAGTACTTC.

This clonotype was counted once. This may come from a read error, since a much larger clone is one base off. The V gene is TRBV20-1, the J gene TRBJ2-7; 7 bases line up with TRBD2. The CDR3 runs 15 residues. Germline V gives CDR1 DFQATT, CDR2 SNEGSKA (reference sequence). CDR3 DNA sequence: TGCAGTGCTAGAGATTTGTGGGGGGGGTCCTACGAGCGGTACTTC. It codes for CSARDLWGGSYERYF.

This clonotype was seen more than once but under ten times. The chain has TRBV12-3 or TRBV12-4 and TRBJ1-2; 7 positions match TRBD1. The CDR3 is 13 amino acids. The ends lost 5 bases at V and 8 bases at J; junction bases unmatched: 8. In nucleotides, the CDR3 is TGTGCCAGCAGTCCTACAGGGGTAGGGGGCTACACCTTC. Translation gives CASSPTGVGGYTF.

On this clonotype itself: No DNA is shown, since the ends of the CDR3 on it are uncertain; the CDR3 is the one TCRdb lists. The V call is TRBV4-1, the J call TRBJ2-1; the D call of TRBD2 is as the table states it, not checked on the DNA. A total of 19 residues make up the CDR3, ends included. Germline V lookup: CDR1 MGHRA, CDR2 YSYEKL. The CDR3 loop is CASSFYICSANERGDEQFF.

The genes are TRBV12-3 or TRBV12-4 and TRBJ1-1; unclear D gene. The V end was cut by 1 base, the J end by 6 bases, with 9 bases between. This CDR3 spans 13 amino acids. This CDR3 reads CASSLVGSPEAFF. The CDR3 nucleotides read TGTGCCAGCAGTTTAGTAGGGAGCCCTGAAGCTTTCTTT.

The rearrangement uses TRBV27 and TRBJ2-3, with D unclear. CDR1 and CDR2 (germline): MNHEY, SMNVEV (reference sequence). V was shortened by 7 bases and J by 0 bases, with 8 bases between the two germline ends. The length of the CDR3 is 13 residues. CDR3 region: CASTDSSTDTQYF. CDR3 coding DNA: TGTGCCAGCACCGATTCCAGCACAGATACGCAGTATTTT.

This clonotype was counted only a few times. The V and J genes are TRBV5-1 and TRBJ1-1; D remains unclear. CDR3 size: 15 residues. Germline V CDR1 and CDR2: SGHRS, YFSETQ. Trimming left V 4 bases short and J 0 bases short, with 13 bases between. CDR3 nucleotides: TGCGCCAGCAGCAACACGGACGGGGTGAACACTGAAGCTTTCTTT. Its translation: CASSNTDGVNTEAFF.

This clonotype was seen only a few times. The V gene is TRBV4-3, the J gene TRBJ2-7, with TRBD2 matching 8 bases. Unmatched junction bases numbered 10, after V lost 0 bases and J lost 3 bases. The CDR3 covers 17 residues. The germline CDR1 and CDR2 sequences are LGHNA and YSLEER. CDR3 nucleotides: TGCGCCAGCAGCCAAGATCTTCCTAGCGGGCGCTTCTACGAGCAGTACTTC. Amino acids: CASSQDLPSGRFYEQYF.

The sample holds many counts of this clonotype. This chain joins TRBV27 and TRBJ2-7; D is possibly TRBD2 (7 bases). Germline V CDR1 and CDR2: MNHEY, SMNVEV (reference sequence). V shed 4 bases and J shed 7 bases, with 17 bases lying between them. The CDR3 covers 14 residues. The CDR3 sequence: CASSWAGAAGEQYF. DNA for the CDR3: TGTGCCAGCAGTTGGGCAGGGGCAGCGGGGGAGCAGTACTTC.

This clonotype was seen a handful of times. The V gene is TRBV10-3, the J gene TRBJ1-1, with D perhaps matching TRBD1 (6 bases). Germline CDR1 reads ENHRY; CDR2 reads SYGVKD. Trimming took 7 bases from V and 3 from J, leaving 12 bases between them. This CDR3 contains 13 residues. Here the CDR3 reads CAINNRVDTEAFF. The CDR3 DNA sequence: TGTGCCATCAACAACAGGGTGGACACTGAAGCTTTCTTT.

This clonotype appeared many times. The chain couples TRBV29-1 to TRBJ1-4; 8 positions match TRBD1. This CDR3 is 13 amino acids long. Trimming at V came to 7 bases and at J to 3 bases, leaving 4 bases not matched to a gene. Germline-derived CDR1 and CDR2 are SQVTM and ANQGSEA. For the CDR3, the DNA is TGCAGCGGGGGGACAGGTCCTAATGAAAAACTGTTTTTT. Amino acid sequence: CSGGTGPNEKLFF.

The table lists this clonotype with a count of one. The chain combines TRBV7-8 with TRBJ2-2, with a possible D match to TRBD1 (7 bases). Germline V CDR1 and CDR2: SGHVS, FQNEAQ. The CDR3 is 18 residues long. The V end was cut by 4 bases, the J end by 8 bases, with 26 bases between. CDR3 sequence reads: CASSSQLLTGRFTGELFF. In DNA form, the CDR3 reads TGTGCCAGCAGCTCCCAGCTCTTGACAGGGAGGTTCACGGGGGAGCTGTTTTTT. The entire variable domain, with the rest obtained from reference TRBV7-8 and TRBJ2-2, is as follows: GAGVSQSPRYKVAKRGQDVALRCDPISGHVSLFWYQQALGQGPEFLTYFQNEAQLDKSGLPSDRFFAERPEGSVSTLKIQRTQQEDSAVYLCASSSQLLTGRFTGELFFGEGSRLTVL.

This clonotype showed up just a few times. The chain has TRBV5-1 and TRBJ1-2; 9 bases align to TRBD1. Germline V gene data show CDR1 as SGHRS and CDR2 as YFSETQ. This CDR3 has 15 amino acids. Losses at the gene ends were 3 bases for V and 5 bases for J; bases not matched to a gene: 8. CDR3 region: CASSSGTGSGYGYTF. The CDR3 nucleotides read TGCGCCAGCAGCTCCGGGACAGGGTCGGGGTATGGCTACACCTTC.